The T cell receptor (beta chain) under discussion was sequenced for a study of low-dose radiotherapy and immunotherapy resistance in tumors. First-strand cDNA used TRAV- and TRBV-specific primers, covering alpha and beta chains. PCR amplification of the TCRs was performed with Phusion for 20 to 25 PCR cycles, and it relied on a constant-region primer together with a V-primer adapter. TCRdb reprocessed the reads via MiXCR and lists one record per CDR3 protein. This sample yields 100,000 or so distinct CDR3 sequences, of which about a fifth are seen a single time; 4.1% belongs to the top ten. Documented time point: after trial treatment. Treatment noted: LDRT plus nivolumab, ipilimumab, low-dose cyclophosphamide and aspirin (RACIN trial). Ten or more counts support this clonotype. The sample consisted of PBMCs, taken after low-dose radiotherapy plus immunotherapy. The origin of this receptor is a male donor with prostate cancer.

CDR3 DNA: TGTGCCAGCAGCTCGCAGACTAGCTACTATGGGGCCAACGTCCTGACTTTC. Protein: CASSSQTSYYGANVLTF. The rearrangement joins TRBV7-9 to TRBJ2-6; TRBD2 agrees at 7 bases. Germline assignment: CDR1 SEHNR and CDR2 FQNEAQ (reference sequence). The trim removed 4 bases at V and 3 bases at J, leaving 9 bases unmatched. The CDR3 loop spans 17 amino acids.